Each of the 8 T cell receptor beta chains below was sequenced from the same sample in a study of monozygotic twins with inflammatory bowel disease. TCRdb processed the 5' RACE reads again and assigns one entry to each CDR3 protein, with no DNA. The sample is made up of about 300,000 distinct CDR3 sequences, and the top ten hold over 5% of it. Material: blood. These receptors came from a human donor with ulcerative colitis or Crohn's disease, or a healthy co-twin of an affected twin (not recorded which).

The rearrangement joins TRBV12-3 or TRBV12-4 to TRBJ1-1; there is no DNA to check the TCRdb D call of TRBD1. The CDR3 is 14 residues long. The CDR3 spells CASSWAKVNTEAFF.

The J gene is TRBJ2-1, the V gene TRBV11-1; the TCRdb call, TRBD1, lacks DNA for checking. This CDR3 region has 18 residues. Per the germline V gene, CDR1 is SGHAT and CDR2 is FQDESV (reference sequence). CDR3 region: CASSTQGAASDTYNEQFF.

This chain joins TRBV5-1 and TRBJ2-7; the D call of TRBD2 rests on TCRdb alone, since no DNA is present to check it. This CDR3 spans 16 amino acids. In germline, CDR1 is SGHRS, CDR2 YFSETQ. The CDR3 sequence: CASSARTSGNSYEQYF. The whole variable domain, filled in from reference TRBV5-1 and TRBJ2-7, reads KAGVTQTPRYLIKTRGQQVTLSCSPISGHRSVSWYQQTPGQGLQFLFEYFSETQRNKGNFPGRFSGRQFSNSRSEMNVSTLELGDSALYLCASSARTSGNSYEQYFGPGTRLTVT.

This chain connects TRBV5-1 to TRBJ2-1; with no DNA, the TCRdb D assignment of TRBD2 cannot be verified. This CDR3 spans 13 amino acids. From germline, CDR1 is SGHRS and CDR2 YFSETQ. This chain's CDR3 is CASSLVEHNEQFF.

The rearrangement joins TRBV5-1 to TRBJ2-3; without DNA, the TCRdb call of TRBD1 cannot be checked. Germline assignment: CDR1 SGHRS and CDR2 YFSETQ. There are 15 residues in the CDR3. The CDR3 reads CASEVGDPRADTQYF.

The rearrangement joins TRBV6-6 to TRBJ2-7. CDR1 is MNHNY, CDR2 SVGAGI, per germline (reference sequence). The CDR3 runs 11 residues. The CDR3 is CASRSAYEQYF.

The CDR3 region is CTSSYSKIPDGFQETQYF. The chain uses TRBV6-2 or TRBV6-3 and TRBJ2-5. The CDR3 loop spans 18 amino acids. In germline, CDR1 is MNHEY, CDR2 SVGEGT.

This CDR3 is CASSLSGRQNTEAFF. This chain connects TRBV12-3 or TRBV12-4 to TRBJ1-1. CDR3 length: 15 residues.